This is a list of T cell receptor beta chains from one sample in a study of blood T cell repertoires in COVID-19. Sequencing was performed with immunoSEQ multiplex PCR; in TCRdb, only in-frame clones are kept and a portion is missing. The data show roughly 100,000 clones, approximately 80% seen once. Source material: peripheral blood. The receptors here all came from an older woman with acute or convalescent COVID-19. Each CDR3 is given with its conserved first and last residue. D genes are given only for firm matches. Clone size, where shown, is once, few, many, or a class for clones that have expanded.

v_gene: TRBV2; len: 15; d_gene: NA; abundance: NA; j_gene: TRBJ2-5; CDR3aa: CASSVGLGKGETQYF; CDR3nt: TGTGCCAGCAGTGTCGGGTTAGGGAAGGGGGAGACCCAGTACTTC
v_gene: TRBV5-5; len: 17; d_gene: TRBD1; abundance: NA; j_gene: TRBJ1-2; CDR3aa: CASSLSAGGAGNYGYTF; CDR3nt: TGTGCCAGCAGCTTGTCTGCAGGGGGCGCGGGGAACTATGGCTACACCTTC
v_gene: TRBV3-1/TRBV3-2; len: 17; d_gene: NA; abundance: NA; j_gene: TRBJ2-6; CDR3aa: CASSQETAPTGANVLTF; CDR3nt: TGTGCCAGCAGCCAAGAGACAGCCCCGACTGGGGCCAACGTCCTGACTTTC
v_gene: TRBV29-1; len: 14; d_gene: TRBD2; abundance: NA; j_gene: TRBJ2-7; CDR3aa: CSVGVAGNSYEQYF; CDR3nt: TGCAGCGTTGGGGTAGCGGGAAACTCCTACGAGCAGTACTTC
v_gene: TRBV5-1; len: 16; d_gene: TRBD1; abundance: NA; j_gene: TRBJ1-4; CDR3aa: CASSLGRGADNEKLFF; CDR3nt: TGCGCCAGCAGCTTGGGCAGGGGGGCCGACAATGAAAAACTGTTTTTT
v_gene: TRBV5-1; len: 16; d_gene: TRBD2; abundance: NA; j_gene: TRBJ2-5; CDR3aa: CASSFPSGGTQETQYF; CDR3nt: TGCGCCAGCAGCTTTCCCAGCGGGGGCACTCAAGAGACCCAGTACTTC
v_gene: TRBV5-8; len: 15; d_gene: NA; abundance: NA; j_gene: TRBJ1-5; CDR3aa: CASAKSPLNGQPQHF; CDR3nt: TGTGCCAGCGCCAAGTCCCCCCTGAACGGGCAGCCCCAGCATTTT
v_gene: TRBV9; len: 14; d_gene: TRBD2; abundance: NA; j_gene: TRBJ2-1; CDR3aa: CASSVAPAGGEQFF; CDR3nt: TGTGCCAGCAGCGTAGCTCCAGCGGGAGGTGAGCAGTTCTTC
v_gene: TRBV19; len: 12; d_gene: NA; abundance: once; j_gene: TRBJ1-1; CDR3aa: CASNIQNTEAFF; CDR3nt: TGTGCCAGTAATATACAGAACACTGAAGCTTTCTTT
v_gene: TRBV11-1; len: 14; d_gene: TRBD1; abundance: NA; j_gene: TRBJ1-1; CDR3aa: CASSSSGGPPKAFF; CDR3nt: TGTGCCAGCAGCTCATCAGGGGGTCCGCCCAAAGCTTTCTTT
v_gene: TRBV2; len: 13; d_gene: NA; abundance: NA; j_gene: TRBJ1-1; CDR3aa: CASVRGLNTEAFF; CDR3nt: TGTGCCAGCGTCAGGGGATTGAACACTGAAGCTTTCTTT
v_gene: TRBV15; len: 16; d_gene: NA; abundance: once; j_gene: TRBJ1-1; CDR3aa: CATSRDRGRANTEAFF; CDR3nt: TGTGCCACCAGCAGAGATCGGGGTAGGGCGAACACTGAAGCTTTCTTT
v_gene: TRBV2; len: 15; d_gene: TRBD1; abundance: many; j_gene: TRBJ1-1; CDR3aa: CASSDQEGGLTEAFF; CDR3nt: TGTGCCAGCAGCGACCAGGAAGGGGGCCTCACTGAAGCTTTCTTT
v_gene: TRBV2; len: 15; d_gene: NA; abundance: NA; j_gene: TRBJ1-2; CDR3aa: CASPGSGRGGNGYTF; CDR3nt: TGTGCCAGCCCCGGGTCCGGCAGGGGTGGTAATGGCTACACCTTC
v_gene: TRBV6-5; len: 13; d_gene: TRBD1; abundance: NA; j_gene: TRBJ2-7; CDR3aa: CASSKGQHYEQYF; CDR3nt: TGTGCCAGCAGTAAGGGACAGCACTACGAGCAGTACTTC
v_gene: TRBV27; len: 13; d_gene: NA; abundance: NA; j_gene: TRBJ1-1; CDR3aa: CASSTAGRTEAFF; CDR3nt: TGTGCCAGCTCAACGGCGGGGAGGACTGAAGCTTTCTTT
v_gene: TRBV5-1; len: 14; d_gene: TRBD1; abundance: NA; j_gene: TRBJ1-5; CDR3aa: CASSPTGYDQPQHF; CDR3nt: TGCGCCAGCAGCCCGACAGGGTATGATCAGCCCCAGCATTTT
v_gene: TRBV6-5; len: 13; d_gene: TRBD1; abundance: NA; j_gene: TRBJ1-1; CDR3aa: CASSSYRGTEAFF; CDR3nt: TGTGCCAGCAGTTCTTACAGGGGGACTGAAGCTTTCTTT
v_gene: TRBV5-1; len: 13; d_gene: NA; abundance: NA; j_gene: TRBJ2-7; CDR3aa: CASSPDKGYEQYF; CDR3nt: TGCGCCAGCAGCCCGGACAAGGGTTACGAGCAGTACTTC
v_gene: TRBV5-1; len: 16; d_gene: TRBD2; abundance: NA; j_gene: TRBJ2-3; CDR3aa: CASSLAAGGPSDTQYF; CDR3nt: TGCGCCAGCAGCTTGGCGGCGGGAGGGCCATCAGATACGCAGTATTTT
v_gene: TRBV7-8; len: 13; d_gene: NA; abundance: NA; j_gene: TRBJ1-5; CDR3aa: CASRAGGYQPQHF; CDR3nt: TGTGCCAGCAGAGCCGGTGGTTATCAGCCCCAGCATTTT
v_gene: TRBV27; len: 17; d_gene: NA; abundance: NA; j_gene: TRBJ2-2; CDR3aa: CASSLYPGPGGTGELFF; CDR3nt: TGTGCCAGCAGTTTATACCCCGGGCCAGGGGGGACCGGGGAGCTGTTTTTT
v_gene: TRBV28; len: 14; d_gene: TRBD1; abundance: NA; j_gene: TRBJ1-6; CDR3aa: CASSPRQGLSPLHF; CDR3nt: TGTGCCAGCAGCCCACGACAGGGTCTTTCACCCCTCCACTTT
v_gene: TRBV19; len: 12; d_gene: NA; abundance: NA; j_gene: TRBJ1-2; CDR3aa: CASRQRDYGYTF; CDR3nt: TGTGCCAGTAGACAGCGGGACTATGGCTACACCTTC
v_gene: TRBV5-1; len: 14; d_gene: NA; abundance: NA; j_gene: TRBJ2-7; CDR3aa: CASSLTGVSYEQYF; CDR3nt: TGCGCCAGCAGCTTAACGGGGGTCTCCTACGAGCAGTACTTC
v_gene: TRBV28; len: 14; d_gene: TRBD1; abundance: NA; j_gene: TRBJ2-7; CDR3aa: CASSRTDRANEQYF; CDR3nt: TGTGCCAGCAGTAGGACAGACAGGGCGAACGAGCAGTACTTC
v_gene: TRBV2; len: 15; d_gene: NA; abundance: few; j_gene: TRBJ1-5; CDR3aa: CASSEARGAGQPQHF; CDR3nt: TGTGCCAGCAGTGAGGCCAGGGGAGCTGGTCAGCCCCAGCATTTT
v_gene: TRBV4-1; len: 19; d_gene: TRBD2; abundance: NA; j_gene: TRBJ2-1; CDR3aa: CASEEGAVAGGGSYNEQFF; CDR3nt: TGCGCCAGCGAGGAGGGGGCAGTAGCGGGAGGGGGATCCTACAATGAGCAGTTCTTC
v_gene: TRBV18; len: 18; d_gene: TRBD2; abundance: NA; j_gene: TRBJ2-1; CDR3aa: CASSPRTSGGPSGNEQFF; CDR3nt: TGTGCCAGCTCACCTAGGACTAGCGGGGGTCCTTCGGGGAATGAGCAGTTCTTC
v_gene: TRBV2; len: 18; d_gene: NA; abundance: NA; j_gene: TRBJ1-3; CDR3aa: CASTKSGRAWVPGNTIYF; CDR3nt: TGTGCCAGCACCAAATCGGGCAGGGCCTGGGTCCCGGGAAACACCATATATTTT
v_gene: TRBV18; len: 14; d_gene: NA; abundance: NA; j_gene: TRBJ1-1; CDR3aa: CASSPLRENTEAFF; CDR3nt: TGTGCCAGCTCACCGCTGAGGGAGAACACTGAAGCTTTCTTT
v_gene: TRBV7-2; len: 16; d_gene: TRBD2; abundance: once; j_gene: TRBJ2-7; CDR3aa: CASSPRLAGGRYEQYF; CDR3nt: TGTGCCAGCAGCCCAAGACTAGCGGGAGGTAGATACGAGCAGTACTTC
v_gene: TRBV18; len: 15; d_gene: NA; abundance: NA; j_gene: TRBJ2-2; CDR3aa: CASSPSSGNTGELFF; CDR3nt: TGTGCCAGCTCACCGAGCAGCGGGAACACCGGGGAGCTGTTTTTT
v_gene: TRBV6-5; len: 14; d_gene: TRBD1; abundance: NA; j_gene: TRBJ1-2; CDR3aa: CASSLGQGRDGYTF; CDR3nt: TGTGCCAGCAGCCTAGGACAGGGTAGGGATGGCTACACCTTC
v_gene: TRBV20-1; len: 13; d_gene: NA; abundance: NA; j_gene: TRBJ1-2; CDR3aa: CSASRQGPYGYTF; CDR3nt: TGCAGTGCTAGTCGGCAGGGTCCCTATGGCTACACCTTC
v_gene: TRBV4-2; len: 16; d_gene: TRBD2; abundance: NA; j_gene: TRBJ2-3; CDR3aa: CASSQGSGGVADTQYF; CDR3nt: TGTGCCAGCAGCCAAGGAAGCGGGGGGGTCGCAGATACGCAGTATTTT
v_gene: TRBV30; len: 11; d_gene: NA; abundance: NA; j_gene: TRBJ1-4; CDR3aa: CAWNFDEKLFF; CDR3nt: TGTGCCTGGAACTTTGATGAAAAACTGTTTTTT
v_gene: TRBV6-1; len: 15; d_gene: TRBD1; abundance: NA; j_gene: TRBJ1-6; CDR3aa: CASSEAPQGDSPLHF; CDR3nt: TGTGCCAGCAGTGAAGCGCCGCAGGGGGATTCACCCCTCCACTTT
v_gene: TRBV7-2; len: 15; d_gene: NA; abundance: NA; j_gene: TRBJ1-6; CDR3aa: CASSLEGRGDSPLHF; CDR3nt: TGTGCCAGCAGCTTAGAGGGCAGGGGAGATTCACCCCTCCACTTT